Below are 28 T cell receptor beta chains sequenced from a single sample in a study of blood T cells in healthy people across ages. Then a second PCR, running about 6 to 11 cycles, was carried out with a sample-barcoded 5' primer and a J-beta primer mix. TCRdb redid the calling of the 5' RACE reads with MiXCR, one entry per CDR3 protein. The sample lists approximately 730,000 distinct CDR3 sequences, roughly 43% occurring once. The sample taken for sequencing was blood. The receptors were gathered from a woman aged 60 to 75 in good health.

There are a few counts of this clonotype. The gene calls are TRBV4-3 and TRBJ1-2; a weak D match, TRBD1 (5 bases). Germline V gene data show CDR1 as LGHNA and CDR2 as YSLEER. Deletions cut 3 bases from V and 2 bases from J, with 13 bases between. This CDR3 has 15 residues. Here the CDR3 DNA reads TGCGCCAGCAGCCAGTACGGTGGGGGAAACTATGGCTACACCTTC. It codes for CASSQYGGGNYGYTF.

This sequence joins TRBV20-1 and TRBJ2-1; 13 positions agree with TRBD2. CDR1 and CDR2 from the germline V gene are DFQATT and SNEGSKA (reference sequence). Trimming removed 4 bases from V and 10 bases from J; junction bases left unmatched: 7. The length of the CDR3 is 14 residues. CDR3 protein: CSAIRTSGGEEQFF. Written as DNA, the CDR3 is TGCAGTGCTATACGGACTAGCGGGGGTGAAGAGCAGTTCTTC.

This clonotype was recorded a few times. The V call is TRBV7-2, the J call TRBJ2-1; the match to TRBD2 covers 14 bases. Trimming took 5 bases from V and 10 from J; bases not matched to a gene: 10. CDR3 length equals 16 residues. CDR1 is SGHTA and CDR2 is FQGNSA in the germline V gene. CDR3 sequence (DNA): TGTGCCAGCAGCGTCCCGGGACTAGCGGGAGTTCGGGAGCAGTTCTTC. As protein: CASSVPGLAGVREQFF.

The chain uses TRBV7-9 and TRBJ2-7, with D perhaps matching TRBD2 (6 bases). The J call may be in error: the DNA end matches TRBJ2-5 better. The germline V gene encodes CDR1 SEHNR and CDR2 FQNEAQ (reference sequence). CDR3 size: 16 residues. The CDR3 region is CASSLTGGGVVETQYF. CDR3 coding DNA: TGTGCCAGCAGCTTAACAGGCGGCGGGGTAGTGGAGACCCAGTACTTC.

This clonotype was seen at least ten times. The rearrangement uses TRBV5-1 and TRBJ2-1; 11 bases align to TRBD1. The CDR3 is 14 amino acids. The germline V gene encodes CDR1 SGHRS and CDR2 YFSETQ. After removal of 4 bases from V and 7 bases from J, the junction contained 4 bases not matched to a gene. The CDR3 DNA follows: TGCGCCAGCAGCCTAGGACAGGGGGCGAATGAGCAGTTCTTC. It yields the protein CASSLGQGANEQFF.

The chain's CDR3 is CSANDGYNEQFF. CDR3 coding DNA: TGCAGTGCAAACGACGGTTACAATGAGCAGTTCTTC. The chain carries TRBV20-1 and TRBJ2-1; unclear D gene. V was pared by 6 bases and J by 4 bases, with 10 bases between. This CDR3 is 12 amino acids long. The V gene's germline CDR1 is DFQATT and CDR2 SNEGSKA (reference sequence).

The chain is built from TRBV7-6 and TRBJ1-1, with no clear D. The V gene's germline CDR1 is SGHVS and CDR2 FNYEAQ. The CDR3 runs to 13 residues. V lost 11 bases to trimming and J lost 1 base, with 14 bases between them. The CDR3 is CAGSVIGNTEAFF. The CDR3 DNA is TGTGCCGGTAGCGTGATCGGGAACACTGAAGCTTTCTTT.

This clonotype was detected a few times. The rearrangement joins TRBV20-1 to TRBJ2-3, with D perhaps being TRBD1 or TRBD2 (6 bases each). Germline CDR1 reads DFQATT; CDR2 reads SNEGSKA (reference sequence). CDR3 length: 16 amino acids. V was shortened by 5 bases and J by 0 bases, with 18 bases between the two germline ends. The CDR3 sequence: CSAGAAKGGSTDTQYF. CDR3 DNA sequence: TGCAGTGCTGGGGCCGCGAAGGGGGGAAGCACAGATACGCAGTATTTT.

The chain recombines TRBV4-2 with TRBJ2-1, with 7 bases lining up with TRBD2. The CDR3 runs 12 residues. Germline V lookup: CDR1 LGHNA, CDR2 YNFKEQ. Germline trimming cut 2 bases from V and 12 bases from J; bases unmatched to any gene: 4. The CDR3 DNA is TGTGCCAGCAGCCAACGGACTAGAGGGCAGTTCTTC. Protein sequence: CASSQRTRGQFF.

Only one count was recorded for this clonotype. One end of the junction fails to match germline, which may point to a read error. The J gene is TRBJ2-1, the V gene TRBV27, with TRBD2 matching 9 bases. In germline, CDR1 is MNHEY, CDR2 SMNVEV (reference sequence). The CDR3 is 14 residues long. CDR3 bases: TGTGTCAGCATGGTAGCGGGAGTTTCTAATGAGCAGTCCTTC. Its protein is CVSMVAGVSNEQSF.

The chain carries TRBV20-1 and TRBJ1-1, with a weak D call TRBD1 (5 bases). CDR1 and CDR2 from the germline V gene are DFQATT and SNEGSKA (reference sequence). The CDR3 length is 15 residues. V lost 0 bases to trimming and J lost 0 bases, with 11 bases between them. The CDR3 loop reads CSARDLRGMNTEAFF. For the CDR3, the DNA is TGCAGTGCTAGAGATCTGCGGGGCATGAACACTGAAGCTTTCTTT.

The count of this clonotype is one. The chain couples TRBV28 to TRBJ1-2; D is uncertain. CDR3 size: 16 residues. The germline V gene has CDR1 MDHEN and CDR2 SYDVKM. V was trimmed by 6 bases and J by 1 base, leaving 18 bases between them. CDR3 region: CASSSENSLINYGYTF. DNA for the CDR3: TGTGCCAGCAGCTCAGAAAACAGCCTTATTAACTATGGCTACACCTTC.

This chain links TRBV9 with TRBJ2-5; TRBD2 matches 13 bases. The CDR3 runs to 17 residues. The trim removed 0 bases at V and 5 bases at J, leaving 7 bases unmatched. CDR1 SGDLS and CDR2 YYNGEE come from the germline V gene. This CDR3 reads CASSVAPGLAGRETQYF. The CDR3, as DNA: TGTGCCAGCAGCGTAGCTCCGGGACTAGCGGGGAGGGAGACCCAGTACTTC.

In its sample, this clonotype was seen many times. This chain connects TRBV6-5 to TRBJ2-1, with no clear D. Germline loops: CDR1 MNHEY, CDR2 SVGAGI. The CDR3 consists of 11 residues. V lost 5 bases, J lost 7 bases, and 6 bases lay in between. DNA for the CDR3: TGTGCCAGCAGTACGCCAAATGAGCAGTTCTTC. Amino acid sequence: CASSTPNEQFF.

The genes are TRBV5-1 and TRBJ1-1; a weak D match, TRBD1 (6 bases). This CDR3 has 15 amino acids. Germline CDR1 reads SGHRS; CDR2 reads YFSETQ. Trimming shortened V by 3 bases and J by 1 base, and 13 bases separated the two germline ends. CDR3 DNA sequence: TGCGCCAGCAGCTGGGACGGACAGCCGAACACTGAAGCTTTCTTT. Protein: CASSWDGQPNTEAFF.

The chain combines TRBV5-6 with TRBJ2-3, with 7 bases that match TRBD1. The CDR3 covers 14 residues. Germline CDR1 reads SGHDT; CDR2 reads YYEEEE. V shed 3 bases and J 4 bases; nucleotides not matched to a gene: 5. The CDR3 protein is CASSWGQLSDTQYF. CDR3 in DNA: TGTGCCAGCAGCTGGGGACAGCTATCAGATACGCAGTATTTT.

This chain uses TRBV5-1 with TRBJ2-1, with D possibly being TRBD2 (6 bases). The CDR3 totals 18 residues. Germline CDR1 reads SGHRS; CDR2 reads YFSETQ. V lost 2 bases, J lost 7 bases, and 25 bases lay in between. In nucleotides, the CDR3 is TGCGCCAGCAGCTTACGTCTGGTGAGCCGCGGGGTAGGGAATGAGCAGTTCTTC. It specifies CASSLRLVSRGVGNEQFF.

The chain is built from TRBV6-2 or TRBV6-3 and TRBJ1-1, with a tentative D call TRBD1 (5 bases). The CDR3 consists of 14 residues. Germline values: CDR1 MNHEY, CDR2 SVGEGT. Deletions cut 6 bases from V and 5 bases from J, with 16 bases between. The CDR3 DNA follows: TGTGCCAGCAGGGTTCCAGGGATGGGGACTGAAGCTTTCTTT. This codes for CASRVPGMGTEAFF.

This clonotype was observed a handful of times. V is TRBV5-1 and J is TRBJ2-7; TRBD2 matches at 10 bases. Germline CDR1 reads SGHRS; CDR2 reads YFSETQ. The CDR3 extends over 15 amino acids. Unmatched junction bases numbered 9, after V lost 4 bases and J lost 5 bases. CDR3 DNA sequence: TGCGCCAGCAGCCCGCTGAGCGGGAGGGCCGACGAGCAGTACTTC. This gives the protein CASSPLSGRADEQYF.

This clonotype was counted only a few times. V gene TRBV3-1 combines with J gene TRBJ2-1, with D possibly called TRBD1 or TRBD2 (5 bases each). The V gene lost 2 bases and the J gene lost 2 bases, with 13 bases spanning the gap. From germline, CDR1 is LGHDT and CDR2 YNNKEL (reference sequence). This CDR3 comprises 16 residues. DNA of the CDR3: TGTGCCAGCAGCCAACCGGGACCCGGGGCCTACAATGAGCAGTTCTTC. It codes for CASSQPGPGAYNEQFF.

This clonotype appeared a few times. The V and J genes are TRBV20-1 and TRBJ2-1, with 7 positions matching TRBD2. CDR3 length: 16 residues. Per the germline V gene, CDR1 is DFQATT and CDR2 is SNEGSKA (reference sequence). V lost 3 bases and J lost 8; bases outside the gene matches: 16. As DNA, the CDR3 is TGCAGTGCTAGGGGGGGGAGGTCCTACAGCATCCATGAGCAGTTCTTC. This encodes CSARGGRSYSIHEQFF.

The J gene is TRBJ2-7, the V gene TRBV6-2 or TRBV6-3, with 10 positions matching TRBD1. Trimming removed 6 bases from V and 3 bases from J; junction bases left unmatched: 8. The CDR3 has 15 amino acids. Germline V CDR1 and CDR2: MNHEY, SVGEGT. CDR3: CASRPSGTGDYEQYF. CDR3 in DNA: TGTGCCAGCAGACCCTCTGGGACAGGGGACTACGAGCAGTACTTC.

The chain links TRBV24-1 to TRBJ2-1, with a tentative D call TRBD2 (6 bases). Between the trimmed V and J ends, which lost 0 bases and 7 bases, there was a span of 6 bases. The CDR3 runs 13 residues. The germline CDR1 and CDR2 sequences are KGHDR and SFDVKD. The CDR3 DNA is TGTGCCACCAGTGATTTGGCGGGAAATGAGCAGTTCTTC. Protein product: CATSDLAGNEQFF.

The genes are TRBV27 and TRBJ2-1; D assignment may be TRBD1 or TRBD2 (5 bases each). V lost 8 bases, J lost 5 bases, and 19 bases lay in between. Germline V gene sequence: CDR1 MNHEY, CDR2 SMNVEV (reference sequence). The CDR3 runs 15 residues. CDR3 nucleotides: TGTGCCAGCTCATACTCCGGGACGAACCACAATGAGCAGTTCTTC. Protein sequence: CASSYSGTNHNEQFF.

The chain has TRBV15 and TRBJ2-3, with 8 bases identical to TRBD2. The CDR3 is made up of 19 amino acids. The germline V gene has CDR1 LNHNV and CDR2 YYDKDF (reference sequence). V gave up 0 bases and J gave up 4 bases; unmatched junction bases: 15. The CDR3 sequence: CATSRDPPDSGESADTQYF. The CDR3 DNA reads as TGTGCCACCAGCAGAGACCCCCCCGATAGCGGGGAAAGCGCAGATACGCAGTATTTT.

The chain is built from TRBV6-6 and TRBJ2-2; a possible D gene is TRBD2 (5 bases). Deletions cut 6 bases from V and 4 bases from J, with 18 bases between. The CDR3 spans 16 residues. Germline V gene lookup returns CDR1 MNHNY and CDR2 SVGAGI (reference sequence). The CDR3 sequence is CASSPRGDRGTGELFF. Written as DNA, the CDR3 is TGTGCCAGCAGCCCCCGGGGAGACCGGGGCACCGGGGAGCTGTTTTTT.

Details on this clonotype: The junction differs from germline at one of its ends, possibly a read error. CDR3 nucleotides: TGTGCCAGCAGTCGACTGGCGAATGAGGACAACGAGCAGTTCTTC. As protein: CASSRLANEDNEQFF. The chain recombines TRBV6-1 with TRBJ2-1, with D possibly being TRBD1 (5 bases). Germline V CDR1 and CDR2: MNHNS, SASEGT. CDR3 length equals 15 residues.

This clonotype was picked up a small number of times. The rearrangement links TRBV18 to TRBJ1-1; D not resolved. CDR3 length: 13 amino acids. Trimming removed 9 bases at V and 3 bases at J, with 14 bases between. Per germline, CDR1 KGHSH and CDR2 LQKENI. In nucleotides, the CDR3 is TGTGCCAGTACAAGCGCTTTGGACACTGAAGCTTTCTTT. Translation gives CASTSALDTEAFF.